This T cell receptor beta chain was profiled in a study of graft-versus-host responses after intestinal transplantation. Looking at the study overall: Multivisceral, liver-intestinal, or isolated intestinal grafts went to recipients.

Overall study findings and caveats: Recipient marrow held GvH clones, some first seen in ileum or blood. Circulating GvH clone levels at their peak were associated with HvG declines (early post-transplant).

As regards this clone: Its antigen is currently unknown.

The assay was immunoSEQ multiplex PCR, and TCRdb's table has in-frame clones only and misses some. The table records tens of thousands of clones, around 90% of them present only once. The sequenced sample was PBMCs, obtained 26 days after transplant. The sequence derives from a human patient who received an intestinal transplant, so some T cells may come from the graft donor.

The chain's CDR3 is CASSYRDILDEQFF. CDR3 DNA: TGTGCCAGCAGCTACCGGGACATTCTCGATGAGCAGTTCTTC. The chain couples TRBV11-2 to TRBJ2-1; weak D call: TRBD1 (6 bases). The V end lost 4 bases, the J end lost 8 bases, and 15 bases lay between the germline ends. This CDR3 comprises 14 residues. Looked up from germline, CDR1 is SGHAT and CDR2 is FQNNGV.